One sample yielded the 12 T cell receptor beta chains listed below, sequenced in a study of blood T cell repertoires in COVID-19. Data came from immunoSEQ multiplex PCR; TCRdb stores just in-frame clones and leaves some out. The repertoire holds approximately 130,000 clones, with around 89% as singletons. Sequenced: peripheral blood. All receptors come from a man between 65 and 80 years old with active or convalescent COVID-19.

The CDR3 region has the DNA TGTGCCATCAGTGAAGACAGCTATGGCTACACCTTC. It encodes CAISEDSYGYTF. The rearrangement joins TRBV10-3 to TRBJ1-2; possible D gene TRBD1, 5 bases. The germline CDR1 and CDR2 sequences are ENHRY and SYGVKD. The CDR3 totals 12 residues. V lost 3 bases and J 4 bases, leaving 6 bases between the germline ends.

The chain employs TRBV24-1 and TRBJ2-7; TRBD2 is a possible D gene (6 bases). The germline CDR1 and CDR2 sequences are KGHDR and SFDVKD. The CDR3 is 14 amino acids. Trimming removed 6 bases from V and 7 bases from J, with 18 bases in between. The CDR3 region is CATSSDGSASEQYF. The CDR3 coding sequence is TGTGCCACCAGTTCTGACGGGAGCGCGTCTGAGCAGTACTTC.

This chain links TRBV2 with TRBJ2-3; 9 nucleotides match TRBD1. This CDR3 has 15 amino acids. Germline V CDR1 and CDR2: SNHLY, FYNNEI. The J segment lost 4 bases and the V segment lost 4 bases, leaving 6 bases of the junction unmatched. CDR3 DNA: TGTGCCAGCAGTGCGTCCCGGGACAGGGCAGATACGCAGTATTTT. Translation: CASSASRDRADTQYF.

This clone was counted a single time. V gene TRBV7-9 combines with J gene TRBJ2-1; TRBD2 matches 7 bases. V lost 2 bases to trimming and J lost 8 bases; unmatched junction nucleotides: 12. CDR1 is SEHNR and CDR2 is FQNEAQ in the germline V gene (reference sequence). The CDR3 extends over 16 amino acids. The CDR3 reads CASSLIAGGKRDEQFF. CDR3 bases: TGTGCCAGCAGCTTAATAGCGGGCGGTAAACGGGATGAGCAGTTCTTC. Using reference TRBV7-9 and TRBJ2-1 for the parts outside the CDR3, the full variable domain is DTGVSQNPRHKITKRGQNVTFRCDPISEHNRLYWYRQTLGQGPEFLTYFQNEAQLEKSRLLSDRFSAERPKGSFSTLEIQRTEQGDSAMYLCASSLIAGGKRDEQFFGPGTRLTVL.

This clone was counted a single time. J is TRBJ2-7 and V is TRBV30; D remains unclear. The CDR3 spans 13 residues. The V gene's germline CDR1 is GTSNPN and CDR2 SVGIG (reference sequence). V was pared by 5 bases and J by 1 base, with 12 bases between. The CDR3 coding sequence is TGTGCCTGGGAACTGGGCAGTTCCTACGAGCAGTACTTC. Encoded protein: CAWELGSSYEQYF.

This chain links TRBV28 with TRBJ1-1, with D perhaps matching TRBD1 (5 bases). The V end lost 6 bases, the J end lost 10 bases, and 21 bases lay between the germline ends. From germline, CDR1 is MDHEN and CDR2 SYDVKM. The CDR3 sequence is 14 residues long. The CDR3 is CASSLPDQGGVAFF. CDR3 nucleotides: TGTGCCAGCAGCCTACCCGACCAGGGAGGGGTAGCTTTCTTT.

This chain joins TRBV5-1 and TRBJ2-2, with TRBD1 matching 7 bases. Germline CDR1 is SGHRS and CDR2 is YFSETQ. Losses at the gene ends were 0 bases for V and 5 bases for J; bases not matched to a gene: 7. This CDR3 is 16 amino acids long. CDR3 loop: CASSLAPGQITGELFF. CDR3 DNA: TGCGCCAGCAGCTTGGCTCCGGGACAGATAACCGGGGAGCTGTTTTTT.

The chain recombines TRBV28 with TRBJ1-5, with D unresolved. There are 15 residues in the CDR3. Germline loops: CDR1 MDHEN, CDR2 SYDVKM. V shed 3 bases and J shed 0 bases, with 9 bases lying between them. The CDR3 nucleotides read TGTGCCAGCAGTTTTTCTTCCTATAGCAATCAGCCCCAGCATTTT. Encoded protein: CASSFSSYSNQPQHF.

V and J are TRBV2 and TRBJ1-5, with 8 nucleotides matching TRBD1. The V gene end was trimmed by 6 bases and the J gene end by 11 bases; junction bases not matched to a gene: 9. Looked up from germline, CDR1 is SNHLY and CDR2 is FYNNEI. The CDR3 contains 13 residues. The CDR3 region is CASRYRGGTAQHF. CDR3 bases: TGTGCCAGCAGGTACAGGGGGGGGACGGCCCAGCATTTT.

The chain joins TRBV29-1 to TRBJ2-1; D gene unclear. The CDR3 consists of 15 residues. The germline V and J ends were trimmed by 8 bases and 0 bases, with 17 bases remaining between them. From germline, CDR1 is SQVTM and CDR2 ANQGSEA. DNA of the CDR3: TGCAGCTCTGCACGTGAGTCTGGCTCCTACAATGAGCAGTTCTTC. The encoded protein is CSSARESGSYNEQFF.

The genes are TRBV14 and TRBJ2-1, with 10 bases matching TRBD2. V lost 4 bases and J lost 10; bases outside the gene matches: 16. CDR1 is SGHDN, CDR2 FVKESK, per germline. The CDR3 consists of 17 residues. The CDR3 DNA reads as TGTGCCAGCAGCCGAAAGCAGTCTAGCGGGGGCTCCATGGAGCAGTTCTTC. This gives the protein CASSRKQSSGGSMEQFF.

This clone appeared a few times. This chain links TRBV28 with TRBJ1-2; TRBD1 might be the D (5 bases). V was cut by 2 bases and J by 6 bases, with 10 bases left in between. The CDR3 is made up of 13 amino acids. In germline, CDR1 is MDHEN, CDR2 SYDVKM. DNA for the CDR3: TGTGCCAGCAGTTTAGGGTCAGGGAATGGCTACACCTTC. Its translation is CASSLGSGNGYTF.